The T cell receptor beta chain under discussion was sequenced for a study of CD8+CD57+ T cells in acquired aplastic anemia. The template for TCR beta VDJ and CDR3 sequence profiling was genomic DNA. TCRdb re-called the reads through MiXCR, storing one row per CDR3 protein. Here the sample spans approximately 270,000 distinct CDR3 sequences, about 56% being singletons. This clonotype has more than one count but fewer than ten. CDR1 and CDR2 (germline): SEHNR, FQNEAQ (reference sequence). The CDR3 runs to 13 residues. V was clipped by 7 bases and J by 2 bases; unmatched bases: 4. V is TRBV7-9 and J is TRBJ2-7, with 8 bases matching TRBD2. The sequencing input was sorted CD4+, CD8+, or CD8+CD57+ T cells (not recorded which) from PBMCs. This TCR came from a human donor with severe aplastic anemia or a healthy control (not recorded which). The CDR3 DNA is TGTGCCAGCACCCCGGGGGGGGCCTACGAGCAGTACTTC. Translating gives CASTPGGAYEQYF.